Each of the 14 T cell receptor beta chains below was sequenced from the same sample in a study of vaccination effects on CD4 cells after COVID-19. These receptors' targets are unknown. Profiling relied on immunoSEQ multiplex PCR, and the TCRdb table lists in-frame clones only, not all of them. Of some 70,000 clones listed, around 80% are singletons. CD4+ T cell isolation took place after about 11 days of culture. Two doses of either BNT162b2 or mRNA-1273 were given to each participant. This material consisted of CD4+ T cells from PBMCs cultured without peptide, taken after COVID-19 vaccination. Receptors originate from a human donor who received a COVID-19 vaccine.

The CDR3 sequence: CASSSPGQGVEKLFF. The DNA for the CDR3 is TGTGCCAGCAGCTCACCGGGACAGGGGGTTGAAAAACTGTTTTTT. The chain has TRBV11-2 and TRBJ1-4, with TRBD1 identical over 11 bases. The germline V gene encodes CDR1 SGHAT and CDR2 FQNNGV. This CDR3 comprises 15 residues. Germline trimming cut 4 bases from V and 7 bases from J; bases unmatched to any gene: 5.

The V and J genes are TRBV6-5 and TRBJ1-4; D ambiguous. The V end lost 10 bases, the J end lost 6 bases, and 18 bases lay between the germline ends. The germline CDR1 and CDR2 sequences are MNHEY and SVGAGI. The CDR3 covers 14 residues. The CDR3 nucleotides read TGTGCCACCCTACGACCTGCAGGTGATGAAAAACTGTTTTTT. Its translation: CATLRPAGDEKLFF.

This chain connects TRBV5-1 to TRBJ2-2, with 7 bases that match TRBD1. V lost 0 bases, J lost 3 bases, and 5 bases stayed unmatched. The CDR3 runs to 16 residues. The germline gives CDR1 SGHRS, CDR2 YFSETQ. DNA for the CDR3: TGCGCCAGCAGCTTGGGGCCAGGGGGACACACCGGGGAGCTGTTTTTT. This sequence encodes CASSLGPGGHTGELFF.

CDR3 amino acids: CASSGGYEQYV. The CDR3, as DNA: TGTGCCAGCAGTGGAGGATACGAGCAGTACGTC. The chain couples TRBV2 to TRBJ2-7; D gene uncertain. From germline, CDR1 is SNHLY and CDR2 FYNNEI. With 4 bases removed from V and 4 bases from J, the gap between germline ends came to 5 bases. CDR3 length: 11 amino acids.

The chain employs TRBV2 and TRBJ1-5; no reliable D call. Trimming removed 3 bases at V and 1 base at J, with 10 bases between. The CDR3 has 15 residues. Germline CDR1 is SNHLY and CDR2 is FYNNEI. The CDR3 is CASSEEFLSNQPQHF. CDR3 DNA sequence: TGTGCCAGCAGTGAGGAATTTTTGAGCAATCAGCCCCAGCATTTT.

CDR3 bases: TGCGCCAGCAGCCAAGATCGACAACGGGGGAAGACCCAGTACTTC. Amino acid sequence: CASSQDRQRGKTQYF. The chain recombines TRBV4-1 with TRBJ2-5; D may be TRBD2 (6 bases). The CDR3 consists of 15 residues. Per the germline V gene, CDR1 is MGHRA and CDR2 is YSYEKL. Deletions cut 0 bases from V and 6 bases from J, with 14 bases between.

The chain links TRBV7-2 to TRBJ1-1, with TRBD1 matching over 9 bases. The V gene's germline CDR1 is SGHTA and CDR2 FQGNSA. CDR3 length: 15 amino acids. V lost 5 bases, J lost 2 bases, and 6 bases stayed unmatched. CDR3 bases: TGTGCCAGCAGCCCCCGGACAGGGGCAAACACTGAAGCTTTCTTT. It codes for CASSPRTGANTEAFF.

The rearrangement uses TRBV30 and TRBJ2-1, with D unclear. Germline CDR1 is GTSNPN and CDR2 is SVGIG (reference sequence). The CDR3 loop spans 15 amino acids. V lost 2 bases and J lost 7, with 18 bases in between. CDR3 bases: TGTGCCTGGAGTACCGGGTCTAACCTTTTGAATGAGCAGTTCTTC. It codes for CAWSTGSNLLNEQFF.

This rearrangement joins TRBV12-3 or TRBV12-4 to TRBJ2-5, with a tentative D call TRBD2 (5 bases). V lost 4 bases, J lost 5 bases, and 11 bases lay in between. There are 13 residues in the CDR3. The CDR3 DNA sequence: TGTGCCAGCAGTTGGCAGCCGGGGGAGACCCAGTACTTC. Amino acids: CASSWQPGETQYF.

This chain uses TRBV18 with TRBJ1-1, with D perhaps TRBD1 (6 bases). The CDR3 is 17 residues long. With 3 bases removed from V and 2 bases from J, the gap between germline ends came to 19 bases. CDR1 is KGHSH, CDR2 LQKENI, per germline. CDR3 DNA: TGTGCCAGCTCACCGGCGGCAGGGGCCAACCTTAACACTGAAGCTTTCTTT. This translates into CASSPAAGANLNTEAFF.

CDR3 loop: CSADTNTEAFF. CDR3 sequence (DNA): TGCAGTGCTGACACGAACACTGAAGCTTTCTTT. The gene calls are TRBV20-1 and TRBJ1-1; D uncertain. The germline CDR1 and CDR2 sequences are DFQATT and SNEGSKA (reference sequence). Trimming took 5 bases from V and 1 from J, leaving 5 bases between them. The CDR3 is 11 residues long.

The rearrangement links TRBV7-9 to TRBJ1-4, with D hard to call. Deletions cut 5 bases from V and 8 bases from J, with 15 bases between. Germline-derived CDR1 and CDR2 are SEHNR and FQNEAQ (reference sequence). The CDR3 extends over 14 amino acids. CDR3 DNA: TGTGCCAGCAGCCCGGGTTGGGGTCTGGAAAAACTGTTTTTT. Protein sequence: CASSPGWGLEKLFF.

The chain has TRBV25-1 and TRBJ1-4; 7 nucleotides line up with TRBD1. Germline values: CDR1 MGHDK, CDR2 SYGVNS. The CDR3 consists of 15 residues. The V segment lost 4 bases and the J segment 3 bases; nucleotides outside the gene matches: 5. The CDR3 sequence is CASSGTGEANEKLFF. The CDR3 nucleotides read TGTGCCAGCAGTGGTACAGGGGAGGCTAATGAAAAACTGTTTTTT.

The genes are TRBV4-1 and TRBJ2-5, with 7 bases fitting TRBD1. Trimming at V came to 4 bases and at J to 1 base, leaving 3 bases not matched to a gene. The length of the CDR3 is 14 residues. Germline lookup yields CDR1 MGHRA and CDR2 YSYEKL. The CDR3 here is CASSLGTAQETQYF. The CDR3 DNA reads TGCGCCAGCAGCCTGGGGACAGCCCAAGAGACCCAGTACTTC.